This T cell receptor beta chain was captured by sequencing in a study of cytomegalovirus exposure and HLA in healthy donors. Primers for the PCR totalled 60 Vbeta and 13 Jbeta. Sequencing was performed with immunoSEQ multiplex PCR; in TCRdb, only in-frame clones are kept and a portion is missing. The sample lists 90,000 to 100,000 clones, 78% seen once, with approximately 0.83% in the top ten. V was clipped by 6 bases and J by 2 bases; unmatched bases: 8. This CDR3 is built from 15 residues. The germline V gene has CDR1 SQVTM and CDR2 ANQGSEA. This clone has more than one count but fewer than ten. Sequenced: PBMCs. The sequence was obtained from a woman aged 55 to 70 in good health and CMV-seronegative. The gene calls are TRBV29-1 and TRBJ2-3, with 10 bases aligning to TRBD1. The CDR3 reads CSVAGTGASTDTQYF. The CDR3 nucleotides are TGCAGCGTCGCGGGGACAGGGGCCTCCACAGATACGCAGTATTTT.